This TCR beta chain was documented in a study of CD8 T cells in ankylosing spondylitis. General study findings and limits: Blood from ankylosing spondylitis patients appeared to carry a characteristic roughly 8-variant TCR beta motif. Disease-linked clones, CD8+, were relatively rare in peripheral blood. Disease-linked clones reportedly concentrated significantly in matched ankylosing spondylitis synovial fluid.

This clonotype was detected a few times. Its antigen is as yet unknown. CDR3 size: 14 residues. Germline V gene sequence: CDR1 SGHDT, CDR2 YYEEEE. Trimming pared 0 bases from V and 5 bases from J, leaving 12 bases between. 5'-RACE, quantitative and with molecular barcodes, yielded the TCR beta libraries. TCRdb processed the 5' RACE reads anew with MiXCR; each CDR3 protein has one entry. The sample holds some 350,000 distinct CDR3 sequences, 14% to 15% seen once. The rearrangement joins TRBV5-6 to TRBJ2-7, with D uncertain. The sequence was collected from a male donor with ankylosing spondylitis or in good health (not recorded which). Material: blood, either unsorted or a sorted T cell fraction (not recorded which). As DNA, the CDR3 is TGTGCCAGCAGCTTGGATCCAGCTCAAAACGAGCAGTACTTC. Its protein is CASSLDPAQNEQYF.